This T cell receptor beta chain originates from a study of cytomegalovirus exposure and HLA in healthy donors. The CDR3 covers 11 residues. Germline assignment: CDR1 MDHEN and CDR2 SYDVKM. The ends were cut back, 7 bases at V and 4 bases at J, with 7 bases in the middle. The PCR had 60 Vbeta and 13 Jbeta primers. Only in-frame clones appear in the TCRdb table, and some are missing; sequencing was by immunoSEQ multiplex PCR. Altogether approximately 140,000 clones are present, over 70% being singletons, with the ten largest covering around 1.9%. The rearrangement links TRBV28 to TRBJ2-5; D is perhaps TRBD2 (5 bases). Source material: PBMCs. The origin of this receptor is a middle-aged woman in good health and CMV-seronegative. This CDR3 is CASKEGETQYF. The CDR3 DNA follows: TGTGCCAGCAAAGAGGGAGAGACCCAGTACTTC.